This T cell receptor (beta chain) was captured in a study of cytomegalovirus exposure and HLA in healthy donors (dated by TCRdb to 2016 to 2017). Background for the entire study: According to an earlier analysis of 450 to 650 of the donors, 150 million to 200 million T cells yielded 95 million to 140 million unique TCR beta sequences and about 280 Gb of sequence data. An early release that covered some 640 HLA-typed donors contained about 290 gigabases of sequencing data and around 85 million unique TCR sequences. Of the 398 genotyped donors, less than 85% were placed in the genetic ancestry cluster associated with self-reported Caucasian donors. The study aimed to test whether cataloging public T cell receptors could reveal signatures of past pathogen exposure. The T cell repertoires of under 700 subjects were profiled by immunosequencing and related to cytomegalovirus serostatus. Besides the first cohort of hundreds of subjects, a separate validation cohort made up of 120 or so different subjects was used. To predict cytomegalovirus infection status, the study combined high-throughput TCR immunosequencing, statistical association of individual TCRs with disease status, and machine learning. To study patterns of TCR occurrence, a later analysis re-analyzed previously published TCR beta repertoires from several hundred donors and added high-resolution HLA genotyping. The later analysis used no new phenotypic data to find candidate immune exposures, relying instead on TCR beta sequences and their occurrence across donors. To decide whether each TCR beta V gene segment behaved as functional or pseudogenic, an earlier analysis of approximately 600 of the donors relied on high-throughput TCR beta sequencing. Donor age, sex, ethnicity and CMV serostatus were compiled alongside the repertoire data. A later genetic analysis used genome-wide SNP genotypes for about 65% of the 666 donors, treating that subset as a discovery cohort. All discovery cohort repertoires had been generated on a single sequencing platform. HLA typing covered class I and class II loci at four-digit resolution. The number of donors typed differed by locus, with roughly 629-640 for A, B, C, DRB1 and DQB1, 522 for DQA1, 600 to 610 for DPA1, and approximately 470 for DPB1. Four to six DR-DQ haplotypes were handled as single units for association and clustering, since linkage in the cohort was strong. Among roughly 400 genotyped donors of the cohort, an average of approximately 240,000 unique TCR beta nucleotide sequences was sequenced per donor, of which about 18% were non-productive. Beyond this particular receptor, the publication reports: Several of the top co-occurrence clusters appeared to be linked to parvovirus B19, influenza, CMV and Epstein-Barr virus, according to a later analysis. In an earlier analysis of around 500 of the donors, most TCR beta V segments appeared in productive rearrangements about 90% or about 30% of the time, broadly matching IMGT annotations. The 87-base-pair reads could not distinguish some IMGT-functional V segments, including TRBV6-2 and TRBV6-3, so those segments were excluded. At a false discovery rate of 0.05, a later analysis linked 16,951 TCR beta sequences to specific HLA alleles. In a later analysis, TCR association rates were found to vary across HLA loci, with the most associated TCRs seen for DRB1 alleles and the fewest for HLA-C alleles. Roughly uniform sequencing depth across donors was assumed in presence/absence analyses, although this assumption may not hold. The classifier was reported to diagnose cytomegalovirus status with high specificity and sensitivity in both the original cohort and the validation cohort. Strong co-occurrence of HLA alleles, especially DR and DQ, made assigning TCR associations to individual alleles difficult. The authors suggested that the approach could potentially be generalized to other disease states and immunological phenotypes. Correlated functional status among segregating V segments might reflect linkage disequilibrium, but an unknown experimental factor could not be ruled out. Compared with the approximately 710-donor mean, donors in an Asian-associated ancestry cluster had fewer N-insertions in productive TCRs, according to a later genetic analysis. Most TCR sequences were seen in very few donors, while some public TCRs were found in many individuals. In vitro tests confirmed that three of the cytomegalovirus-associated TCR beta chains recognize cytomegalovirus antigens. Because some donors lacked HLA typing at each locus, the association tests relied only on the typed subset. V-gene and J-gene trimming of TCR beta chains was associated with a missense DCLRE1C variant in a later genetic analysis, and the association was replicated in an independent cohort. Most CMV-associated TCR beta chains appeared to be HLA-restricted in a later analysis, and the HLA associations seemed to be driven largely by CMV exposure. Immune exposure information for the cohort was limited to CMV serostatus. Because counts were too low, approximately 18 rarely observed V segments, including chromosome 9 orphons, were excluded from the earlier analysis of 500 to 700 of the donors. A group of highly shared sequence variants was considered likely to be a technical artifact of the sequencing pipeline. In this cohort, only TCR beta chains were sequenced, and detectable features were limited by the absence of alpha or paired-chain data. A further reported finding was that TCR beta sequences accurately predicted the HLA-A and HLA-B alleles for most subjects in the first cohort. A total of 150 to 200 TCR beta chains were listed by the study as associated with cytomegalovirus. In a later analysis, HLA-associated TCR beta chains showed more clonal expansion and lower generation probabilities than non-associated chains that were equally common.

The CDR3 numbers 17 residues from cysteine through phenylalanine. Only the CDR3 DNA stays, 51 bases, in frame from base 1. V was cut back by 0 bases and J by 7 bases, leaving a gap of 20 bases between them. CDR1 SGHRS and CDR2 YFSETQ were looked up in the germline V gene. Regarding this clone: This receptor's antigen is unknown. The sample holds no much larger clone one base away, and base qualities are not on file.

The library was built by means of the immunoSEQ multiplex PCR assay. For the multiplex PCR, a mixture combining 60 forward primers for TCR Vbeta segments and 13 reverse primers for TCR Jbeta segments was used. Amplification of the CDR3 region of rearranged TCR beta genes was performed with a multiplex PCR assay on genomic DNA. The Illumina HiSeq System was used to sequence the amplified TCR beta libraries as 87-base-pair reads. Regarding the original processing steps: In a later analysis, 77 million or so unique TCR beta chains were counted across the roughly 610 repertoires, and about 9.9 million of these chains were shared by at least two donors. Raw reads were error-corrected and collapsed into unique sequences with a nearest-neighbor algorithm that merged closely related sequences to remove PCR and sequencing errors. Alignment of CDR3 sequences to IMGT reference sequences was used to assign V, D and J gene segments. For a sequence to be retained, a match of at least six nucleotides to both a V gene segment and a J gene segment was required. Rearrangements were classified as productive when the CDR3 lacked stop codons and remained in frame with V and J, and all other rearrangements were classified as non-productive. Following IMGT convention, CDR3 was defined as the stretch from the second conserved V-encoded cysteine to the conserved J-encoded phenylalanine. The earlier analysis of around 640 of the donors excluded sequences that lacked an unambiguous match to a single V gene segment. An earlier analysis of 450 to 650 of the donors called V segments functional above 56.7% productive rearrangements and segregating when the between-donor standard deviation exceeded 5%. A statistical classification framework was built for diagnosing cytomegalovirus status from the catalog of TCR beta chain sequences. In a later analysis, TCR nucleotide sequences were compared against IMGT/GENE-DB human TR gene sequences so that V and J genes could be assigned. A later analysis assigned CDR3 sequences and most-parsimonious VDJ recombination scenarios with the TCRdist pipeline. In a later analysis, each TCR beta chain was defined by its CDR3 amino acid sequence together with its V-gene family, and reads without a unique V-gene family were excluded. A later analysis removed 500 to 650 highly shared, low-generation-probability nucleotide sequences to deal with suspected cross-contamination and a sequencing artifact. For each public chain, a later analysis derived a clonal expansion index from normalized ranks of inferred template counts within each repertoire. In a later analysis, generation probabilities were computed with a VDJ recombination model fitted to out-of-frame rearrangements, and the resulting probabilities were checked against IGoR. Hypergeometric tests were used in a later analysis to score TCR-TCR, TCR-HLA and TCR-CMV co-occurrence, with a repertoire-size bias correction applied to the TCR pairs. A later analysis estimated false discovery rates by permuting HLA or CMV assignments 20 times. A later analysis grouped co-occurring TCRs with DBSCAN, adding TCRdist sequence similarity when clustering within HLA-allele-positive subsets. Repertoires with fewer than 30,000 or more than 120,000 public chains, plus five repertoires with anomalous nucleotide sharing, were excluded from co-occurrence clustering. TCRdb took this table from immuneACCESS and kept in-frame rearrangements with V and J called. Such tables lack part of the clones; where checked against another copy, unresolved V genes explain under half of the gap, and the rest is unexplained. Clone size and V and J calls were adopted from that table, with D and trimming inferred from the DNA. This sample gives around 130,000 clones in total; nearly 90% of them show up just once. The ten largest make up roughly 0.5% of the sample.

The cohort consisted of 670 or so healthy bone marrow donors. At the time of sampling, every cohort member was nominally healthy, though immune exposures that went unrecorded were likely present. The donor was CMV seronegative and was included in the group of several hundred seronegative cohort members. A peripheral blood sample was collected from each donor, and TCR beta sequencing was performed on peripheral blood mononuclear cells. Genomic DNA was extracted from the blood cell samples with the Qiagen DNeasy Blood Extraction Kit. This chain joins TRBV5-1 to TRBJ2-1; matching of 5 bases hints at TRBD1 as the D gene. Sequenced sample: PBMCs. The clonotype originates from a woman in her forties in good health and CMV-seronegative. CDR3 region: CASSLDPPGRGANEQFF. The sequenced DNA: TGCGCCAGCAGCTTGGACCCTCCGGGCCGTGGGGCGAATGAGCAGTTCTTC. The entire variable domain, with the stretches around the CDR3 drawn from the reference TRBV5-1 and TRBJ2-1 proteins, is KAGVTQTPRYLIKTRGQQVTLSCSPISGHRSVSWYQQTPGQGLQFLFEYFSETQRNKGNFPGRFSGRQFSNSRSEMNVSTLELGDSALYLCASSLDPPGRGANEQFFGPGTRLTVL.